This T cell receptor (beta chain) derives from a study of cytomegalovirus exposure and HLA in healthy donors (dated by TCRdb to about 2017). With regard to the full study: According to an earlier analysis of several hundred of the donors, about 170 million T cells yielded roughly 100 million unique TCR beta sequences and about 280 Gb of sequence data. Several DR-DQ haplotypes were treated as single units for association and clustering because of strong linkage in the cohort. The T cell repertoires of 666 subjects were profiled by immunosequencing and related to cytomegalovirus serostatus. An earlier analysis of more than 450 of the donors used high-throughput TCR beta sequencing to judge whether each TCR beta V gene segment behaved as functional or pseudogenic. An early release covering about 600 HLA-typed donors comprised around 300 gigabases of sequencing data and 65 million to 100 million unique TCR sequences. Rather than using new phenotypic data, the later analysis identified candidate immune exposures from TCR beta sequences and from how often those sequences occurred across donors. Of the 350 to 450 genotyped donors, more than 75% were placed in the genetic ancestry cluster associated with self-reported Caucasian donors. To predict cytomegalovirus infection status, the study brought together high-throughput TCR immunosequencing, statistical association of individual TCRs with disease status, and machine learning. On average, approximately 250,000 unique TCR beta nucleotide sequences were sequenced per donor among several hundred genotyped donors of the cohort, with roughly 18% of those sequences being non-productive. Every repertoire in the discovery cohort had been generated on one and the same sequencing platform. The study was designed to test whether signatures of past pathogen exposure could be identified by cataloging public T cell receptors. The number of donors typed differed by locus, with 629-630 for A, B, C, DRB1 and DQB1, 522 for DQA1, 606 for DPA1, and under 490 for DPB1. HLA typing covered class I and class II loci at four-digit resolution. A separate validation cohort of approximately 120 different subjects was used in addition to the approximately 670-subject first cohort. In a later genetic analysis, genome-wide SNP genotypes for about 55% of the roughly 700 donors were used, and that subset was treated as a discovery cohort. A later analysis re-examined previously published TCR beta repertoires from roughly 650 donors and added high-resolution HLA genotyping to investigate patterns of TCR occurrence. Alongside the repertoire data, information on donor age, sex, ethnicity and CMV serostatus was compiled. The paper as a whole reports these results and caveats: HLA typing was unavailable for some donors at each locus, so association tests used only the typed subset. Three of the identified cytomegalovirus-associated TCR beta chains were confirmed in vitro to be specific for cytomegalovirus antigens. In a later analysis, most CMV-associated TCR beta chains were found to appear HLA-restricted, with HLA associations seemingly driven largely by CMV exposure. A further reported finding was that TCR beta sequences accurately predicted the HLA-A and HLA-B alleles for most subjects in the first cohort. In a later analysis, several top co-occurrence clusters were reported to appear linked to parvovirus B19, influenza, CMV and Epstein-Barr virus. The authors suggested that the approach could potentially be generalized to other disease states and immunological phenotypes. When HLA alleles, especially DR and DQ, strongly co-occurred, attributing TCR associations to individual alleles was difficult. According to a later genetic analysis, donors in an Asian-associated ancestry cluster had fewer N-insertions in productive TCRs than the approximately 650-donor mean. Correlated functional status among segregating V segments might reflect linkage disequilibrium, but an unknown experimental factor could not be ruled out. Only TCR beta chains were sequenced in this cohort, and the absence of alpha or paired-chain data limited detectable features. In the study, roughly 160 TCR beta chains were listed as associated with cytomegalovirus. Because the 87-base-pair reads could not distinguish some IMGT-functional V segments, including TRBV6-2 and TRBV6-3, those segments were excluded. Across donors, most TCR sequences were observed very rarely, whereas some public TCRs were present in many individuals. CMV serostatus was the only immune exposure information available for the cohort. Cytomegalovirus status was reported to be diagnosed by the classifier with high specificity and sensitivity in both the original and validation cohorts. The presence/absence analyses assumed that sequencing depth was roughly uniform across donors, and that assumption may not be true. An association between a missense DCLRE1C variant and V-gene and J-gene trimming of TCR beta chains was found in a later genetic analysis and replicated in an independent cohort. An earlier analysis of roughly 570 of the donors showed that most TCR beta V segments appeared in productive rearrangements either about 87% or about 30% of the time, which broadly matched IMGT annotations. A later analysis associated roughly 17,000 TCR beta sequences with specific HLA alleles at a false discovery rate of 0.05. In a later analysis, TCR association rates were found to vary across HLA loci, with the most associated TCRs seen for DRB1 alleles and the fewest for HLA-C alleles. A cluster of highly shared sequence variants was judged likely to represent a technical artifact of the sequencing pipeline. Over 15 rarely observed V segments, including chromosome 9 orphons, were excluded from the earlier analysis of approximately 500 of the donors because counts were too low. In a later analysis, HLA-associated TCR beta chains showed more clonal expansion and lower generation probabilities than non-associated chains that were equally common.

The cohort consisted of approximately 670 healthy bone marrow donors. At the time of sampling, every cohort member was nominally healthy, though immune exposures that went unrecorded were likely present. The donor tested CMV seronegative, placing the donor among the 352 seronegative members of the cohort. Each donor provided a peripheral blood sample, and peripheral blood mononuclear cells were used for TCR beta sequencing. The Qiagen DNeasy Blood Extraction Kit was used to extract genomic DNA from the blood cell samples. Note on this clone: Which antigen it targets is not known. No clone much larger than this one lies a single base away; base qualities are absent.

The protocol used for the library was the immunoSEQ multiplex PCR assay. The multiplex PCR relied on a mix of 60 forward primers for TCR Vbeta segments and 13 reverse primers for TCR Jbeta segments. A multiplex PCR assay on genomic DNA amplified the CDR3 region of rearranged TCR beta genes. Amplified TCR beta libraries were sequenced as 87-base-pair reads on the Illumina HiSeq System. In the source study's methods: A later analysis tallied 75 million to 95 million unique TCR beta chains across the 660 or so repertoires, and about 12 million of those chains were shared by two or more donors. To remove PCR and sequencing errors, raw reads were error-corrected and collapsed into unique sequences using a nearest-neighbor algorithm that merged closely related sequences. To assign V, D and J gene segments, CDR3 sequences were aligned to IMGT reference sequences. For a sequence to be retained, a match of at least six nucleotides was required to both a V gene segment and a J gene segment. A rearrangement was called productive if the CDR3 had no stop codons and remained in frame with V and J, and every other rearrangement was called non-productive. CDR3 was defined by IMGT convention, running from the second conserved V-encoded cysteine to the conserved J-encoded phenylalanine. Sequences without an unambiguous match to a single V gene segment were excluded from the earlier analysis of a few hundred of the donors. An earlier analysis of about 590 of the donors classified V segments as functional when productive rearrangements were above 56.7% and as segregating when the standard deviation between donors was above 5%. A statistical classification framework was built to diagnose cytomegalovirus status from the catalog of TCR beta chain sequences. In a later analysis, TCR nucleotide sequences were compared against IMGT/GENE-DB human TR gene sequences so that V and J genes could be assigned. A later analysis assigned CDR3 sequences and most-parsimonious VDJ recombination scenarios with the TCRdist pipeline. In a later analysis, each TCR beta chain was defined by its CDR3 amino acid sequence together with its V-gene family, and reads without a unique V-gene family were excluded. To address suspected cross-contamination and a sequencing artifact, a later analysis removed around 590 highly shared, low-generation-probability nucleotide sequences. A later analysis calculated a clonal expansion index for each public chain from normalized within-repertoire ranks of inferred template counts. In a later analysis, generation probabilities were computed using a VDJ recombination model fitted to out-of-frame rearrangements, and the results were checked against IGoR. In a later analysis, TCR-TCR, TCR-HLA and TCR-CMV co-occurrence was scored with hypergeometric tests, and a repertoire-size bias correction was applied to TCR pairs. False discovery rates were estimated in a later analysis by permuting HLA or CMV assignments 20 times. In a later analysis, co-occurring TCRs were grouped with DBSCAN, and TCRdist sequence similarity was added when clustering was performed within HLA-allele-positive subsets. Co-occurrence clustering excluded repertoires with fewer than 30,000 or more than 120,000 public chains, plus five with anomalous nucleotide sharing. What TCRdb holds here is the immuneACCESS table cut down to in-frame rearrangements. Part of the clones is not present; checked against another copy, under half of the missing clones reflect an unresolved V gene, and the others are unexplained. V and J calls and clone size are those listed in that table; D and trimming were worked out from the DNA. This sample comprises around 200,000 clones, around 86% of them detected only once. The top ten clonotypes cover around 1.7% of the sample.

Including the terminal cysteine and phenylalanine, the CDR3 comprises 15 residues. Only the CDR3 region is kept as DNA, spanning 45 bases read in frame from base 1. According to the germline V gene, CDR1 reads MDHEN and CDR2 reads SYDVKM. Clipping removes 9 bases from V and 5 bases from J, with 15 as the unmatched junction base count. The sequencing input was PBMCs. The chain is encoded by TRBV28 joined to TRBJ2-7, with 8 bases aligning to TRBD1. This TCR derives from a man aged 50 or older in good health and CMV-seronegative. The DNA sequence is as follows: TGTGCCAGTCAACCATACGGGACAGGTCCTAACGAGCAGTACTTC. Its translation is CASQPYGTGPNEQYF.